This is a list of T cell receptor beta chains from one sample in a study of cytomegalovirus exposure and HLA in healthy donors. Some clones are missing from TCRdb's copy, which holds only in-frame ones; the method was immunoSEQ multiplex PCR. The sample includes under 250,000 clones, over 65% of them seen just once. The sequenced sample consisted of PBMCs. The receptors come from a woman aged 18-35 years in good health and CMV-seronegative. Each CDR3 is given with its conserved first and last residue. Only part of the rows carry a size: once, few, many, or a class if the clone is expanded.

clone size,V gene,J gene,CDR3 protein
NA,TRBV18,TRBJ1-6,CASSPPSGAGSPLHF
NA,TRBV6-5,TRBJ1-5,CASSPSGAYQPQHF
NA,TRBV6-6,TRBJ2-7,CASSHFQGASTYEQYF
NA,TRBV6-7,TRBJ2-7,CASSLNRYEQYF
NA,TRBV18,TRBJ2-7,CASSPNWGASSWDEQYF
NA,TRBV6-1,TRBJ1-5,CASSEGRHQPQHF
NA,TRBV30,TRBJ2-1,CAWSARLGGGGARNEQFF
NA,TRBV19,TRBJ1-2,CASTTPAGNNYGYTF
few,TRBV7-9,TRBJ2-2,CASSLVAGVRTGELFF
NA,TRBV5-1,TRBJ1-1,CASSFYGRDTEAFF
NA,TRBV5-6,TRBJ2-7,CASSWGARGYWDF
NA,TRBV7-2,TRBJ2-3,CASSLSYTDTQYF
NA,TRBV9,TRBJ1-1,CASSAGDRAWNTEAFF
NA,TRBV19,TRBJ1-6,CASKGQGNSPLHF
NA,TRBV6-1,TRBJ1-2,CASRLGISSYGYTF
NA,TRBV30,TRBJ1-2,CAWSVLWGVTNYGYTF
NA,TRBV30,TRBJ1-2,CAWRSDGLGYGYTF
NA,TRBV10-2,TRBJ2-4,CASSPAGDIQYF
NA,TRBV18,TRBJ2-3,CASSPPGLAGPDTQYF
NA,TRBV29-1,TRBJ1-1,CSGSTGDTEAFF
NA,TRBV5-1,TRBJ1-1,CASSLGRNTEAFF
NA,TRBV19,TRBJ2-3,CASSTWGGRGSDTQYF
NA,TRBV6-1,TRBJ2-6,CASRQNSGANVLTF
NA,TRBV18,TRBJ2-1,CASSPLTSGSVEQFF
NA,TRBV5-1,TRBJ2-7,CASSEGQGQYF
NA,TRBV5-4,TRBJ1-2,CASRENRVNYGYTF
NA,TRBV7-8,TRBJ2-7,CASRVAGVGEQYF
NA,TRBV28,TRBJ2-3,CASSAPRWTSGDSTDTQYF
once,TRBV5-1,TRBJ2-2,CASTRGWVENTGELFF
NA,TRBV9,TRBJ1-6,CASSPRPNSPLHF
NA,TRBV11-2,TRBJ1-2,CASSPQTGSGGYTF
once,TRBV6-5,TRBJ2-1,CASSSSTGAGGSEQFF
NA,TRBV15,TRBJ2-5,CATSREAGAETQYF
NA,TRBV11-2,TRBJ2-3,CASRRSDLEGDTQYF